These 15 T cell receptor beta chains share one sample of origin, sequenced in a study of cytomegalovirus exposure and HLA in healthy donors. With 60 Vbeta and 13 Jbeta primers, the PCR was carried out. TCRdb's copy holds only in-frame clones and misses some; the assay was immunoSEQ multiplex PCR. This sample yields over 150,000 clones, of which around 79% are seen a single time; 1.5% to 2% belongs to the top ten. Sequencing input: PBMCs. These receptors all come from a woman younger than 35 in good health and CMV-seronegative.

This clone was detected only once. The V gene is TRBV5-1, the J gene TRBJ2-2; 7 bases fit TRBD1. This CDR3 spans 15 amino acids. In germline, CDR1 is SGHRS, CDR2 YFSETQ. The J segment lost 1 base and the V segment lost 4 bases, leaving 4 bases of the junction unmatched. CDR3 loop: CASSTGQRNTGELFF. The CDR3 DNA sequence: TGCGCCAGCAGCACGGGACAGCGGAACACCGGGGAGCTGTTTTTT.

The chain recombines TRBV10-1 with TRBJ1-1; maybe TRBD1 (6 bases). The V end was cut by 3 bases, the J end by 1 base, with 9 bases between. CDR3 length equals 14 residues. Germline V CDR1 and CDR2: WNHNN, SYGVQD (reference sequence). The CDR3 region is CASSEAGANTEAFF. The DNA for the CDR3 is TGCGCCAGCAGTGAAGCAGGGGCGAACACTGAAGCTTTCTTT.

This clone has just one count. The genes are TRBV5-4 and TRBJ2-3; no clear D. CDR3 length equals 12 residues. Germline CDR1 and CDR2: SGHNT and YYREEE (reference sequence). V was trimmed by 0 bases and J by 4 bases, leaving 3 bases between them. CDR3 bases: TGTGCCAGCAGCTTGGCCGCAGATACGCAGTATTTT. Amino acids: CASSLAADTQYF.

Only one count was recorded for this clone. The chain recombines TRBV7-9 with TRBJ2-7, with TRBD2 as a possible D gene (5 bases). The CDR3 runs 16 residues. The V end lost 0 bases, the J end lost 3 bases, and 15 bases lay between the germline ends. Germline V gene data show CDR1 as SEHNR and CDR2 as FQNEAQ (reference sequence). CDR3 sequence (DNA): TGTGCCAGCAGCTTAGCAGAAGGACTCCTAGTCTACGAGCAGTACTTC. Translating gives CASSLAEGLLVYEQYF.

The chain uses TRBV10-2 and TRBJ2-3; 8 bases line up with TRBD2. This CDR3 contains 16 residues. From germline, CDR1 is WSHSY and CDR2 SAAADI. The ends lost 5 bases at V and 4 bases at J; junction bases unmatched: 11. CDR3 amino acids: CASSSPGLEGADTQYF. CDR3 coding DNA: TGCGCCAGCAGTTCGCCGGGACTAGAAGGTGCAGATACGCAGTATTTT.

The chain couples TRBV7-9 to TRBJ1-4; 8 bases fit TRBD1. Germline trimming cut 3 bases from V and 6 bases from J; bases unmatched to any gene: 6. The CDR3 runs to 15 residues. Germline assignment: CDR1 SEHNR and CDR2 FQNEAQ (reference sequence). This CDR3 is CASSFTGQGYEKLFF. The CDR3 region has the DNA TGTGCCAGCAGCTTTACCGGACAGGGTTATGAAAAACTGTTTTTT.

This chain links TRBV2 with TRBJ2-2; perhaps TRBD2 as D (6 bases). CDR3 length equals 14 residues. V was shortened by 5 bases and J by 8 bases, with 15 bases between the two germline ends. Germline values: CDR1 SNHLY, CDR2 FYNNEI. The chain's CDR3 is CASSLEAGMGELFF. Here the CDR3 DNA reads TGTGCCAGCAGTTTGGAAGCGGGTATGGGGGAGCTGTTTTTT.

The CDR3 DNA follows: TGTGCCAGCAGTTCCCGGGACAGGGGGCTTCGGGAGCAGTACTTC. Translated: CASSSRDRGLREQYF. J is TRBJ2-7 and V is TRBV6-5, with TRBD1 matching over 12 bases. From germline, CDR1 is MNHEY and CDR2 SVGAGI. This CDR3 region has 15 residues. V was clipped by 4 bases and J by 7 bases; unmatched bases: 8.

This chain connects TRBV6-6 to TRBJ1-4; D gene uncertain. Germline CDR1 is MNHNY and CDR2 is SVGAGI (reference sequence). CDR3 length: 16 residues. The germline V and J ends were trimmed by 2 bases and 5 bases, with 15 bases remaining between them. CDR3 loop: CASSYRGSLRNEKLFF. CDR3 DNA: TGTGCCAGCAGTTACAGAGGCAGTCTTCGGAATGAAAAACTGTTTTTT.

The chain recombines TRBV5-4 with TRBJ2-2; TRBD2 agrees at 7 bases. The V gene end was trimmed by 3 bases and the J gene end by 0 bases; junction bases not matched to a gene: 2. Germline CDR1 SGHNT, CDR2 YYREEE (reference sequence). CDR3 size: 15 residues. CDR3 sequence: CASSSGLPNTGELFF. The CDR3 DNA reads TGTGCCAGCAGCTCGGGACTACCGAACACCGGGGAGCTGTTTTTT.

The genes are TRBV30 and TRBJ2-5; TRBD2 might be the D (6 bases). Per the germline V gene, CDR1 is GTSNPN and CDR2 is SVGIG (reference sequence). This CDR3 is built from 13 residues. The V end was cut by 4 bases, the J end by 4 bases, with 13 bases between. The CDR3 protein is CAWTKGGGETQYF. DNA of the CDR3: TGTGCCTGGACAAAGGGAGGAGGAGAGACCCAGTACTTC.

This chain uses TRBV19 with TRBJ2-3, with a weak D call TRBD2 (7 bases). The V gene's germline CDR1 is LNHDA and CDR2 SQIVND (reference sequence). Trimming took 5 bases from V and 0 from J, leaving 12 bases between them. CDR3 length: 15 amino acids. Here the CDR3 DNA reads TGTGCCAGTAGTGATCGGGGGGCGAGCACAGATACGCAGTATTTT. Residues: CASSDRGASTDTQYF.

The chain has TRBV28 and TRBJ1-6; a weak D match, TRBD1 (6 bases). The CDR3 has 15 amino acids. Germline V CDR1 and CDR2: MDHEN, SYDVKM. The V end lost 5 bases, the J end lost 0 bases, and 8 bases lay between the germline ends. CDR3 residues: CASSEGGSYNSPLHF. CDR3 sequence (DNA): TGTGCCAGCAGTGAAGGGGGCTCCTATAATTCACCCCTCCACTTT.

Regarding this clone: At the DNA level, this CDR3 is encoded by other sequences in the same sample as well. The V call is TRBV30, the J call TRBJ2-2; D perhaps matches TRBD1 (6 bases). The CDR3 covers 16 residues. Germline-derived CDR1 and CDR2 are GTSNPN and SVGIG (reference sequence). The V gene lost 2 bases and the J gene lost 4 bases, with 17 bases spanning the gap. The CDR3 spells CAWSPTGFRFTGELFF. In DNA form, the CDR3 reads TGTGCCTGGAGTCCGACAGGTTTCCGTTTCACCGGGGAGCTGTTTTTT.

V is TRBV4-1 and J is TRBJ2-7; D perhaps matches TRBD1 (6 bases). This CDR3 region has 15 residues. CDR1 is MGHRA, CDR2 YSYEKL, per germline. V lost 1 base and J 0 bases, leaving 10 bases between the germline ends. The CDR3 region has the DNA TGCGCCAGCAGCCAAGTGTACAGGGTCTCCTACGAGCAGTACTTC. Amino acids: CASSQVYRVSYEQYF.